This T cell receptor (beta chain) comes out of a study of CD8+CD57+ T cells in acquired aplastic anemia. Study details: Sorted CD4+ and CD8+ cell DNA averaged roughly 3.2 ug. Healthy donors had, on average, around 10 million reads for their CD4+ cells.

Details on this clonotype: Its specificity is unknown.

Findings of the study overall: Sharing between patients and controls was observed for around 27 CD8+ CDR3 sequences. CD8+ Simpson's diversity showed no significant patient-control difference.

CDR3 size: 14 residues. Trimming left V 4 bases short and J 5 bases short, with 13 bases between. The germline CDR1 and CDR2 sequences are SGHTA and FQGNSA. It was genomic DNA that served as the template for profiling TCR beta VDJ and CDR3. One entry per CDR3 protein, called by TCRdb with MiXCR from the reads. The sample records some 190,000 distinct CDR3 sequences, roughly half being singletons. Sequencing was performed on sorted CD4+, CD8+, or CD8+CD57+ T cells (not recorded which) from PBMCs. The receptor's source is a human donor in good health. This chain connects TRBV7-2 to TRBJ2-3, with D perhaps given as TRBD1 or TRBD2 (5 bases each). The DNA for the CDR3 is TGTGCCAGCAGCTCCAGGGTCCGGGGAGATACGCAGTATTTT. This encodes CASSSRVRGDTQYF.